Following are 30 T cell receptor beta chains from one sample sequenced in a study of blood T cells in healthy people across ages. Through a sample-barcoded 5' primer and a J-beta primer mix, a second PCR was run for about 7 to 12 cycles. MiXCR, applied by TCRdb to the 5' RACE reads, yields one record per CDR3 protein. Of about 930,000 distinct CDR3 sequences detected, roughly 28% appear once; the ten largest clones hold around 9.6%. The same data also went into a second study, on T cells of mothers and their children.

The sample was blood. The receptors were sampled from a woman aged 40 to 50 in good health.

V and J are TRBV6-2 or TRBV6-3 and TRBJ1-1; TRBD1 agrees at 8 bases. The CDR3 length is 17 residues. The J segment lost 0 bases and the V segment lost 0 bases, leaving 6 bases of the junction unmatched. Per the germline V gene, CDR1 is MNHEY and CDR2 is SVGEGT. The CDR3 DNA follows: TGTGCCAGCAGTTACTCGTCGACAGGGGTCATGAACACTGAAGCTTTCTTT. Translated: CASSYSSTGVMNTEAFF.

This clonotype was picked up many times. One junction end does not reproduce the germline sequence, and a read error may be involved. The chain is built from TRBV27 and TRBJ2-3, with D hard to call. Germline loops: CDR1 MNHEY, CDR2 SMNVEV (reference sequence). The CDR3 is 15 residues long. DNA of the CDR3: TGTGCCAGCAGTTTCCGAGAACTCAGCACACATACGCAGTATTTT. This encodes CASSFRELSTHTQYF.

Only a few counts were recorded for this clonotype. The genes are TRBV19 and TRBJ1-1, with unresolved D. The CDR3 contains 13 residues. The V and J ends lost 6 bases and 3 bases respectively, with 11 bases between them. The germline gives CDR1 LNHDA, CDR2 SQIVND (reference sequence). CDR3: CASRLIRDTEAFF. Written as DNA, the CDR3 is TGTGCCAGTAGGCTAATACGGGACACTGAAGCTTTCTTT. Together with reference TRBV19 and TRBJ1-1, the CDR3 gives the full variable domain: DGGITQSPKYLFRKEGQNVTLSCEQNLNHDAMYWYRQDPGQGLRLIYYSQIVNDFQKGDIAEGYSVSREKKESFPLTVTSAQKNPTAFYLCASRLIRDTEAFFGQGTRLTVV.

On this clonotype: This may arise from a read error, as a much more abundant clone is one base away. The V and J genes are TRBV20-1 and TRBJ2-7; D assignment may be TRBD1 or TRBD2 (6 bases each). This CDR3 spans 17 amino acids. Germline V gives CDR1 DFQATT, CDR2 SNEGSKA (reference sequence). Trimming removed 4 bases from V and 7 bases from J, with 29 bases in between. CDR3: CSAKTKTGADPYNEQYF. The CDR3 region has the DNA TGCAGTGCTAAAACCAAAACGGGGGCCGATCCCTACAATGAGCAGTACTTC.

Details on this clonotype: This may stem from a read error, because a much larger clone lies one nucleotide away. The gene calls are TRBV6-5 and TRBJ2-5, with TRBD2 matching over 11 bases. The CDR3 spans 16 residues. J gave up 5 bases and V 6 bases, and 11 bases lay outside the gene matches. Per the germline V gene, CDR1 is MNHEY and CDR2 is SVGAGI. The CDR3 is CASSPSGGTIRETQYF. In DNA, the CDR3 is TGTGCCAGCAGCCCTAGCGGGGGGACCATTCGGGAGACCCAGTACTTC.

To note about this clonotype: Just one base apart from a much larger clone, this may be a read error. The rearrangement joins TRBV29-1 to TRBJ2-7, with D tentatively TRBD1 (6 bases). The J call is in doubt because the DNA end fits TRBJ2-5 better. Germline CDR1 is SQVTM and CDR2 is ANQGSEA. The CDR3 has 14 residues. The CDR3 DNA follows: TGCAGCACCGAGGGTCCAGGGGCGACGGAGACCCAGTACTTC. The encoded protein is CSTEGPGATETQYF.

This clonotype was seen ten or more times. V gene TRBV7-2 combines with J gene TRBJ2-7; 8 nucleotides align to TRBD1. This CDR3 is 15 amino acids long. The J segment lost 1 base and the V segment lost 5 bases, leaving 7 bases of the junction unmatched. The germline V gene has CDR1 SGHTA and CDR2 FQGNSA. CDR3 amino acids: CASSPTGQVSYEQYF. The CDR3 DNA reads TGTGCCAGCAGCCCAACGGGACAGGTGTCCTACGAGCAGTACTTC.

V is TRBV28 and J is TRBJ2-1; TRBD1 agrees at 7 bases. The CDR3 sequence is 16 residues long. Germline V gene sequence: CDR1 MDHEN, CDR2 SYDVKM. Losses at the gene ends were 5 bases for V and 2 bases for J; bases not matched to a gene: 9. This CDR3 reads CASSTLGQSTYNEQFF. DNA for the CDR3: TGTGCCAGCAGTACGTTGGGACAGAGTACCTACAATGAGCAGTTCTTC.

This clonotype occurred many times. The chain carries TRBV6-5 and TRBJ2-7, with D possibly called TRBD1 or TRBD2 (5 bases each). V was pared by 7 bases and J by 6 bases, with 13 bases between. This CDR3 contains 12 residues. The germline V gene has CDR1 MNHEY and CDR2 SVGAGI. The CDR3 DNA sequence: TGTGCCAGCACCCCGGGACGTGGCGAGCAGTACTTC. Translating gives CASTPGRGEQYF.

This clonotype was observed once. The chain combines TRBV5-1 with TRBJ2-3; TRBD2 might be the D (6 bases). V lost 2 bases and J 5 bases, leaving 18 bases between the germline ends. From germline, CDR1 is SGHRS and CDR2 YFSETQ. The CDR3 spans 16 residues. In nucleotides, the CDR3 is TGCGCCAGCAGCTTAGTACTCGCGGGGATTGGAGATACGCAGTATTTT. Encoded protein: CASSLVLAGIGDTQYF.

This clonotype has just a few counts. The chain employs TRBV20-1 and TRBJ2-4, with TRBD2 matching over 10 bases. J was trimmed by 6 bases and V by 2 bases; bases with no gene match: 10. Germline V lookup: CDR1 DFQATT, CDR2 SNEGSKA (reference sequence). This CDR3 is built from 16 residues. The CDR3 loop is CSARHPSGGRGNIQYF. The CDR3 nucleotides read TGCAGTGCTAGACACCCTAGCGGGGGCCGGGGAAACATTCAGTACTTC.

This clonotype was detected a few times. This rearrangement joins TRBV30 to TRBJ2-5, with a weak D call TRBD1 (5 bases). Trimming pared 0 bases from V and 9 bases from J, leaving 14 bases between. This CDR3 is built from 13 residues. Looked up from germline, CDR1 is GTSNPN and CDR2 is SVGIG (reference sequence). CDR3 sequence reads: CAWSVTAPQAQYF. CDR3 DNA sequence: TGTGCCTGGAGTGTAACGGCCCCACAGGCCCAGTACTTC.

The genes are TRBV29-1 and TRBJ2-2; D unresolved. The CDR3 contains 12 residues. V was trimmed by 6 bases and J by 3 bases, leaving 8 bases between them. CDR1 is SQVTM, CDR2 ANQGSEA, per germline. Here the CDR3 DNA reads TGCAGCGTGACTTTATACACCGGGGAGCTGTTTTTT. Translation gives CSVTLYTGELFF.

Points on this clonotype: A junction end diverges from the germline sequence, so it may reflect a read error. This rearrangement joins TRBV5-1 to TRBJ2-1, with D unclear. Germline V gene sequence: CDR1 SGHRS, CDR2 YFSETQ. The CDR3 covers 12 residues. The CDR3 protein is CACSLIPNERFF. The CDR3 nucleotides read TGCGCCTGCAGCTTAATCCCGAATGAGCGGTTCTTC. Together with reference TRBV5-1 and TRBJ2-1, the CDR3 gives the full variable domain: KAGVTQTPRYLIKTRGQQVTLSCSPISGHRSVSWYQQTPGQGLQFLFEYFSETQRNKGNFPGRFSGRQFSNSRSEMNVSTLELGDSALYLCACSLIPNERFFGPGTRLTVL.

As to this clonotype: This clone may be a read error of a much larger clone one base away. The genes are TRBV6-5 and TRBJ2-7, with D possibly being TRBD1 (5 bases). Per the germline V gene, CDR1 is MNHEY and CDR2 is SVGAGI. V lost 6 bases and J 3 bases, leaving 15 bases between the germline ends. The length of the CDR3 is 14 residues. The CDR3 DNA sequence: TGTGCCAGCAGGCCCGGCCTAGGGGTCTACGAGCAGTACTTC. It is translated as CASRPGLGVYEQYF.

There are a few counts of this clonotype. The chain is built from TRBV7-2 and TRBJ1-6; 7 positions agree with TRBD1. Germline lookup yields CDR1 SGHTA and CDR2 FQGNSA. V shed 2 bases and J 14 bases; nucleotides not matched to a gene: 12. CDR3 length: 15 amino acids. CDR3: CASSLPTRDRSSLHF. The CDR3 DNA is TGTGCCAGCAGCTTACCAACCAGGGACAGATCTTCCCTCCACTTT.

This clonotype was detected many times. CDR3 residues: CASSYPGGGKYNEQFF. As DNA, the CDR3 is TGTGCCAGCAGTTATCCCGGAGGGGGAAAATACAATGAGCAGTTCTTC. V is TRBV6-2 or TRBV6-3 and J is TRBJ2-1; D is tentatively TRBD1 or TRBD2 (6 bases each). The V and J ends lost 3 bases and 4 bases respectively, with 16 bases between them. The CDR3 has 16 residues. CDR1 MNHEY and CDR2 SVGEGT come from the germline V gene.

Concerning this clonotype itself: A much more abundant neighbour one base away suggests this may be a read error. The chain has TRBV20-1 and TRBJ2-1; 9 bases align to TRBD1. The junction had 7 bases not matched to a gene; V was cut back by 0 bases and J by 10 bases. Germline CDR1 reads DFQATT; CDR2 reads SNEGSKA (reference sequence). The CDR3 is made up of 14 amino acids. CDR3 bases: TGCAGTGCTAGAGATGACAGGGGGGGTTACGAGCAGTTCTTC. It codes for CSARDDRGGYEQFF.

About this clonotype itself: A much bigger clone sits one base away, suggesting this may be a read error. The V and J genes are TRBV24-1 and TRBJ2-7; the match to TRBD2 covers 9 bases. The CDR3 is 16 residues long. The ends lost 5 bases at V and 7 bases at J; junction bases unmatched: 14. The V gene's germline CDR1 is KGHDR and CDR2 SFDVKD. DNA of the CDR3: TGTGCCACCAGTGCTTGGGGCGGGGGGGCGAGCAATGAGCAGTACTTC. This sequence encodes CATSAWGGGASNEQYF.

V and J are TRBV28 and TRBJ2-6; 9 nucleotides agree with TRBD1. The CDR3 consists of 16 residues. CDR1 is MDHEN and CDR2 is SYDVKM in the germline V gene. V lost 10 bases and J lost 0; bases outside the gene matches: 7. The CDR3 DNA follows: TGTGCCACCAGGGGGACAGGGAGCTCTGGGGCCAACGTCCTGACTTTC. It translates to CATRGTGSSGANVLTF. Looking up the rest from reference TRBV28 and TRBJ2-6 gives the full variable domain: DVKVTQSSRYLVKRTGEKVFLECVQDMDHENMFWYRQDPGLGLRLIYFSYDVKMKEKGDIPEGYSVSREKKERFSLILESASTNQTSMYLCATRGTGSSGANVLTFGAGSRLTVL.

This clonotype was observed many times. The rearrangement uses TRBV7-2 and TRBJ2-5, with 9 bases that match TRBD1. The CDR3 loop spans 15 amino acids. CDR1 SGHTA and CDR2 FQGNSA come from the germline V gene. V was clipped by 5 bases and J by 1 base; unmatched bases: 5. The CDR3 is CASSGTGLSQETQYF. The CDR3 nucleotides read TGTGCCAGCAGCGGGACAGGGTTAAGCCAAGAGACCCAGTACTTC.

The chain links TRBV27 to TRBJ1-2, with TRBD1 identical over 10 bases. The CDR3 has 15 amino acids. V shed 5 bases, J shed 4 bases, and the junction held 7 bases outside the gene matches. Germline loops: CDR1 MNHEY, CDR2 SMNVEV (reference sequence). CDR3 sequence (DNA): TGTGCCAGCAGTCCACGGACAGGGGGAACCTATGGCTACACCTTC. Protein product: CASSPRTGGTYGYTF.

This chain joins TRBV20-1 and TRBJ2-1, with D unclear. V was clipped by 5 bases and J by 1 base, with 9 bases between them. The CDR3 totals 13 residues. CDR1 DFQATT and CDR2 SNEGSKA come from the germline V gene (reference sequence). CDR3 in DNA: TGCAGTGCTCCAACAGATTCCTACAATGAGCAGTTCTTC. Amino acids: CSAPTDSYNEQFF.

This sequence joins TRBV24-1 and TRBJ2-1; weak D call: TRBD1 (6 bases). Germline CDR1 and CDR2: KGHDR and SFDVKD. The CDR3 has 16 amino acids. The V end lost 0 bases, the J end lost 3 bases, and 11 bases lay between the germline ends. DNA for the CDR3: TGTGCCACCAGTGATTTGAAGGGGGTTGGCTACAATGAGCAGTTCTTC. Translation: CATSDLKGVGYNEQFF.

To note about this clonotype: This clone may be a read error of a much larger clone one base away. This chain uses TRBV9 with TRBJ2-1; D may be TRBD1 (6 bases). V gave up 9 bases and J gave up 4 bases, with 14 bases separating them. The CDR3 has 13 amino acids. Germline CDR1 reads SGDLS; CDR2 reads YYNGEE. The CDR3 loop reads CANSPQGYNEQFF. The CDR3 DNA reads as TGTGCCAACAGTCCCCAGGGGTACAATGAGCAGTTCTTC. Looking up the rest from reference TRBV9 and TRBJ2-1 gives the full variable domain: DSGVTQTPKHLITATGQRVTLRCSPRSGDLSVYWYQQSLDQGLQFLIQYYNGEERAKGNILERFSAQQFPDLHSELNLSSLELGDSALYFCANSPQGYNEQFFGPGTRLTVL.

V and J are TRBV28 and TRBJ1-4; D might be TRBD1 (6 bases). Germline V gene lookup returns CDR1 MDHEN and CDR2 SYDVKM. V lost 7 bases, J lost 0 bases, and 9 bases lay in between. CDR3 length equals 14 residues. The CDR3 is CASMGAATNEKLFF. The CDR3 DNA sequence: TGTGCCAGCATGGGGGCGGCAACTAATGAAAAACTGTTTTTT.

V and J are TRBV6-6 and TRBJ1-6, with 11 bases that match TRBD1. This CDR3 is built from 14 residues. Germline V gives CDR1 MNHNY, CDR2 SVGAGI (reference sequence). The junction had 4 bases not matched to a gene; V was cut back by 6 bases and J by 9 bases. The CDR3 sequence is CASRQGQGASPLHF. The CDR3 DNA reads TGTGCCAGCAGACAAGGACAGGGGGCTTCACCCCTCCACTTT.

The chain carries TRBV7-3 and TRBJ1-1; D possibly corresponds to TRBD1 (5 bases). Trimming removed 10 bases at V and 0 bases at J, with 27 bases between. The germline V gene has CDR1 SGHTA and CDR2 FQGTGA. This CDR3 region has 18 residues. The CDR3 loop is CATAPPRDDEPMNTEAFF. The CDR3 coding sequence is TGTGCCACTGCACCGCCTCGGGACGACGAACCCATGAACACTGAAGCTTTCTTT.

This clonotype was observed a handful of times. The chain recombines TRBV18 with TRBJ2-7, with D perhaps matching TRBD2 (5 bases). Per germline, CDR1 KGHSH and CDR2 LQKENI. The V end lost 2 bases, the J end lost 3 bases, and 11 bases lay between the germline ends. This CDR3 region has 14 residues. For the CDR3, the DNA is TGTGCCAGCTCACCAGGGCCGGGATACTACGAGCAGTACTTC. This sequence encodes CASSPGPGYYEQYF.

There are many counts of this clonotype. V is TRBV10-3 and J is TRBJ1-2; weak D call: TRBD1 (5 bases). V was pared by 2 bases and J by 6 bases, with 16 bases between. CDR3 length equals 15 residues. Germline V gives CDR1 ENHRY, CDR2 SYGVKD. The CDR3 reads CAISEGTPVRDGYTF. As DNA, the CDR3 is TGTGCCATCAGTGAGGGGACTCCCGTCAGAGATGGCTACACCTTC.